The clone carrying this T cell receptor beta chain was detected only once. CDR3 length: 19 residues. V shed 6 bases and J 4 bases; nucleotides not matched to a gene: 21. Germline-derived CDR1 and CDR2 are MNHEY and SVGEGT. TCRdb recomputed calls from the 5' RACE reads with MiXCR, one row per CDR3 protein. The sample holds 45,000 to 60,000 distinct CDR3 sequences, roughly 19% seen once. The source of the sample is a study of chronic HIV infection and antiretroviral therapy. Sequenced input: peripheral blood. This clonotype was sampled from an adult who had HIV and had not received antiretroviral therapy, or was an uninfected healthy control (not recorded which). The J gene is TRBJ2-5, the V gene TRBV6-2 or TRBV6-3, with 9 positions matching TRBD2. CDR3: CASSSLVGGRAPIAETQYF. DNA of the CDR3: TGTGCCAGCAGCAGCCTGGTGGGCGGGAGGGCCCCCATCGCAGAGACCCAGTACTTC.